These 14 T cell receptor beta chains originate from one sample sequenced in a study of Ad26.COV2.S vaccination and SARS-CoV-2 variants. Treatment denoted: some 20 received Ad26.COV2.S at low or high dose, single or two shots; five or six received placebo; per-sample allocation not given. Repertoires come from day 63 after the first vaccine or placebo injection. Clones were read by immunoSEQ multiplex PCR, and TCRdb kept only the in-frame ones, dropping some. Of fewer than 500,000 clones listed, roughly 89% are singletons. The sequencing used peripheral blood, collected in a trial of Ad26.COV2.S vaccine versus placebo. Receptors were obtained from a person aged 18-60 years who received the Ad26.COV2.S COVID-19 vaccine or a placebo.

The chain carries TRBV7-2 and TRBJ2-3; D is uncertain. V lost 0 bases, J lost 14 bases, and 15 bases lay in between. The germline V gene has CDR1 SGHTA and CDR2 FQGNSA. This CDR3 has 13 residues. CDR3 region: CASSLAGRLPAYF. The CDR3 nucleotides are TGTGCCAGCAGCTTAGCCGGACGGCTGCCGGCGTATTTT.

This chain links TRBV6-6 with TRBJ2-2; tentative D call: TRBD2 (5 bases). CDR3 length: 13 residues. The ends were cut back, 7 bases at V and 4 bases at J, with 10 bases in the middle. Germline-derived CDR1 and CDR2 are MNHNY and SVGAGI (reference sequence). DNA for the CDR3: TGTGCCAGCAATCTCGAGGGCACCGGGGAGCTGTTTTTT. Amino acids: CASNLEGTGELFF.

The chain uses TRBV4-3 and TRBJ2-2; 10 bases agree with TRBD1. Germline CDR1 is LGHNA and CDR2 is YSLEER. V gave up 1 base and J gave up 10 bases; unmatched junction bases: 6. There are 15 residues in the CDR3. As DNA, the CDR3 is TGCGCCAGCAGCCAAGTCGGGACAGGGGTCACGGAGCTGTTTTTT. This encodes CASSQVGTGVTELFF.

This chain uses TRBV6-2 or TRBV6-3 with TRBJ1-5; D gene uncertain. The V and J ends lost 0 bases and 4 bases respectively, with 16 bases between them. Germline V gene lookup returns CDR1 MNHEY and CDR2 SVGEGT. There are 17 residues in the CDR3. The CDR3 DNA is TGTGCCAGCAGTTACTCGAAAACGTTGGGCTATAATCAGCCCCAGCATTTT. It specifies CASSYSKTLGYNQPQHF.

The chain links TRBV10-3 to TRBJ1-5; possible D gene TRBD1, 5 bases. The germline V and J ends were trimmed by 3 bases and 2 bases, with 14 bases remaining between them. Germline loops: CDR1 ENHRY, CDR2 SYGVKD. The CDR3 has 16 amino acids. The CDR3 coding sequence is TGTGCCATCAGTGACCATGAGAGGGGCGGCAATCAGCCCCAGCATTTT. This gives the protein CAISDHERGGNQPQHF.

The chain couples TRBV18 to TRBJ1-1; D might be TRBD1 (5 bases). The V gene lost 4 bases and the J gene lost 1 base, with 7 bases spanning the gap. Germline V gene lookup returns CDR1 KGHSH and CDR2 LQKENI. This CDR3 comprises 13 residues. The CDR3 nucleotides read TGTGCCAGCTCACAGGGGCCGAACACTGAAGCTTTCTTT. It encodes CASSQGPNTEAFF. The full variable domain, completed using reference TRBV18 and TRBJ1-1, is NAGVMQNPRHLVRRRGQEARLRCSPMKGHSHVYWYRQLPEEGLKFMVYLQKENIIDESGMPKERFSAEFPKEGPSILRIQQVVRGDSAAYFCASSQGPNTEAFFGQGTRLTVV.

This clone occurred once. For the CDR3, the DNA is TGTGCCAGCAGCGCCTGGGAAACAGAAGAGACCCAGTACTTC. This sequence encodes CASSAWETEETQYF. The chain is built from TRBV13 and TRBJ2-5; D is unresolved. CDR3 size: 14 residues. The V gene's germline CDR1 is PRHDT and CDR2 FYEKMQ (reference sequence). V shed 5 bases and J shed 3 bases, with 13 bases lying between them.

The chain recombines TRBV10-3 with TRBJ1-1, with 7 bases that match TRBD1. This CDR3 region has 13 residues. CDR1 ENHRY and CDR2 SYGVKD come from the germline V gene. The J segment lost 0 bases and the V segment lost 11 bases, leaving 6 bases of the junction unmatched. CDR3 loop: CAARTGLNTEAFF. CDR3 nucleotides: TGTGCCGCTCGGACAGGTCTGAACACTGAAGCTTTCTTT.

This clone was detected once. V is TRBV7-9 and J is TRBJ2-7; D gene uncertain. The CDR3 extends over 15 amino acids. Trimming pared 1 base from V and 6 bases from J, leaving 16 bases between. In germline, CDR1 is SEHNR, CDR2 FQNEAQ (reference sequence). CDR3 sequence: CASSLGGIPAIEQYV. CDR3 in DNA: TGTGCCAGCAGCTTAGGAGGAATCCCTGCGATCGAGCAGTACGTC.

The rearrangement joins TRBV3-1 (or the pseudogene TRBV3-2) to TRBJ2-7; D is possibly TRBD1 or TRBD2 (5 bases each). Germline assignment: CDR1 LGHDT and CDR2 YNNKEL (reference sequence). Trimming stripped 4 bases from V and 2 bases from J, with 18 bases between. The CDR3 has 16 amino acids. CDR3 protein: CASSRHDGTATYEQYF. CDR3 DNA: TGTGCCAGCAGCCGCCATGATGGGACCGCCACCTACGAGCAGTACTTC.

A remark on this clone: In the same sample, other DNA sequences code for this CDR3. The chain has TRBV18 and TRBJ2-5; D call uncertain. V gave up 3 bases and J gave up 5 bases, with 10 bases separating them. Germline V CDR1 and CDR2: KGHSH, LQKENI. This CDR3 has 13 residues. The DNA of the CDR3 is TGTGCCAGCTCACCGAGTAGTGGCGAGACCCAGTACTTC. It translates to CASSPSSGETQYF. Full variable domain (outside the CDR3, taken from reference TRBV18 and TRBJ2-5): NAGVMQNPRHLVRRRGQEARLRCSPMKGHSHVYWYRQLPEEGLKFMVYLQKENIIDESGMPKERFSAEFPKEGPSILRIQQVVRGDSAAYFCASSPSSGETQYFGPGTRLLVL.

This chain joins TRBV5-1 and TRBJ1-2, with 11 bases that match TRBD1. This CDR3 is built from 14 residues. Germline V gene sequence: CDR1 SGHRS, CDR2 YFSETQ. Germline trimming cut 4 bases from V and 9 bases from J; bases unmatched to any gene: 8. CDR3 region: CASSPGTGGMRYTF. The CDR3, as DNA: TGCGCCAGCAGCCCGGGGACAGGGGGAATGCGCTACACCTTC.

About this clone: Sequence at one end of the junction differs from germline and may be a read error. The rearrangement uses TRBV7-7 and TRBJ2-2; possible D gene TRBD1, 6 bases. The CDR3 length is 18 residues. CDR1 and CDR2 (germline): SSHAT, FNYEAQ (reference sequence). This CDR3 is CASSFHPPGQQNTGELFF. CDR3 bases: TGTGCTAGCAGTTTTCATCCCCCCGGACAGCAGAACACCGGGGAGCTGTTTTTT.

This chain joins TRBV18 and TRBJ1-3, with TRBD1 matching over 8 bases. Germline V gene data show CDR1 as KGHSH and CDR2 as LQKENI. This CDR3 comprises 15 residues. V shed 2 bases and J 7 bases; nucleotides not matched to a gene: 7. The CDR3 region is CASSPTTGANNTIYF. The DNA of the CDR3 is TGTGCCAGCTCACCAACGACAGGGGCGAACAACACCATATATTTT.